A selection of T cell receptor beta chains follows, all from one sample in a study of cytomegalovirus exposure and HLA in healthy donors. The data were produced by immunoSEQ multiplex PCR, yet TCRdb's version contains in-frame clones alone and is incomplete. In the table there are approximately 160,000 clones, approximately 80% of which are singletons. Sequencing was done on a sample of PBMCs. All receptors come from a woman between 25 and 40 years old in good health and CMV-seronegative. Both conserved end residues are part of each CDR3. A D gene is named only where the DNA matches it firmly. Expanded clones are given a class, and other clones once, few, many or no size at all.

d_gene	abundance	v_gene	len	j_gene	CDR3aa	CDR3nt
-	-	TRBV29-1	17	TRBJ2-1	CSVGAVLWGGTLNEQFF	TGCAGCGTTGGTGCTGTTTTATGGGGCGGGACCCTAAATGAGCAGTTCTTC
TRBD2	-	TRBV5-1	15	TRBJ2-1	CASSLVWLAGNEQFF	TGCGCCAGCAGCTTGGTATGGCTAGCGGGGAATGAGCAGTTCTTC
-	-	TRBV29-1	13	TRBJ1-2	CSVELTEDYGYTF	TGCAGCGTTGAGCTAACGGAGGACTATGGCTACACCTTC
-	-	TRBV4-1	15	TRBJ1-1	CASSQIQGSGAEAFF	TGCGCCAGCAGCCAAATACAGGGTAGTGGCGCTGAAGCTTTCTTT
-	-	TRBV27	14	TRBJ2-3	CASSFTGFRDTQYF	TGTGCCAGCAGTTTTACAGGGTTCCGTGATACGCAGTATTTT
-	once	TRBV7-9	13	TRBJ1-1	CASVRQVNTEAFF	TGTGCCAGCGTTCGGCAGGTGAACACTGAAGCTTTCTTT
-	-	TRBV5-1	13	TRBJ1-2	CASSLEGVGGYTF	TGCGCCAGCAGCTTGGAGGGGGTAGGTGGCTACACCTTC
-	-	TRBV30	15	TRBJ1-3	CAWSTGLASGNTIYF	TGTGCCTGGAGCACAGGGCTGGCTTCCGGAAACACCATATATTTT
-	once	TRBV4-3	17	TRBJ2-5	CASSQGATGKYQETQYF	TGCGCCAGCAGCCAAGGTGCGACTGGAAAGTACCAAGAGACCCAGTACTTC
-	-	TRBV2	13	TRBJ1-4	CASRGGLRTDLFF	TGTGCCAGCAGAGGCGGGCTGCGGACGGACCTGTTTTTT
TRBD1	-	TRBV5-4	17	TRBJ2-1	CASSPPTGAGSYNEQFF	TGTGCCAGCAGCCCCCCAACAGGGGCGGGCTCCTACAATGAGCAGTTCTTC
-	-	TRBV6-1	12	TRBJ2-2	CASRGNTGELFF	TGTGCCAGCCGGGGGAACACCGGGGAGCTGTTTTTT
TRBD1	few	TRBV27	13	TRBJ2-5	CASSSQGAETQYF	TGTGCCAGCAGTTCACAGGGGGCCGAGACCCAGTACTTC
-	-	TRBV30	14	TRBJ2-5	CAWKWSGGQETQYF	TGTGCCTGGAAGTGGTCGGGGGGCCAGGAGACCCAGTACTTC
TRBD2	-	TRBV5-6	16	TRBJ2-5	CASSLLLAGAPETQYF	TGTGCCAGCAGCTTATTACTAGCGGGAGCCCCAGAGACCCAGTACTTC
-	-	TRBV27	15	TRBJ1-1	CASSLGAGSHTEAFF	TGTGCCAGCAGTTTAGGGGCAGGAAGTCACACTGAAGCTTTCTTT
TRBD2	once	TRBV19	14	TRBJ2-5	CASRVAAGASVQYF	TGTGCCAGTAGGGTCGCCGCGGGAGCAAGTGTCCAGTACTTC
-	-	TRBV18	13	TRBJ1-2	CASSPQQGGGYTF	TGTGCCAGCTCACCACAGCAGGGAGGAGGCTACACCTTC
-	-	TRBV7-8	14	TRBJ2-5	CASSLRADQETQYF	TGTGCCAGCAGCTTACGCGCCGACCAAGAGACCCAGTACTTC
TRBD1	once	TRBV15	14	TRBJ2-1	CATGDSPTYNEQFF	TGTGCCACCGGGGACAGTCCGACCTACAATGAGCAGTTCTTC
TRBD1	-	TRBV6-5	15	TRBJ2-7	CASSSLGQASYEQYF	TGTGCCAGCAGTTCCTTAGGACAGGCCTCCTACGAGCAGTACTTC
-	-	TRBV27	15	TRBJ2-7	CASSSPSGLTYEQYF	TGTGCCAGCAGTTCCCCCTCCGGACTAACCTACGAGCAGTACTTC
-	-	TRBV29-1	13	TRBJ2-7	CSVGNRGTHEQYF	TGCAGCGTTGGTAATCGGGGGACCCACGAGCAGTACTTC